This TCR beta chain was profiled in a study of T-cell reconstitution after alpha-beta-depleted transplantation in children. The ends lost 5 bases at V and 2 bases at J; junction bases unmatched: 8. Germline CDR1 SSHAT, CDR2 FNYEAQ (reference sequence). The CDR3 sequence is 16 residues long. This clonotype has at least ten counts. This sample's TCRbeta library carried unique molecular identifier barcodes. TCRdb reprocessed the PCR reads via MiXCR and lists one record per CDR3 protein. Seen here are around 200,000 distinct CDR3 sequences, about 6.3% observed once, and the top ten hold 3% to 3.5%. The rearrangement joins TRBV7-7 to TRBJ2-1; 8 nucleotides match TRBD2. The sequence came from a human donor who donated a stem cell graft to a child with Wiskott-Aldrich syndrome. The material sequenced was PBMCs from the stem cell graft donor, taken from the stem cell graft. CDR3 nucleotides: TGTGCCAGCAGCATAAATAGCGGGACGGCCTACAATGAGCAGTTCTTC. Translating gives CASSINSGTAYNEQFF.